This T cell receptor beta chain was observed in a study of blood T cell repertoires in COVID-19. On the study more broadly: Acute and convalescent COVID-19 samples came from the United States, Italy and Spain.

The study drew participants aged roughly 18 to 89 years from 24 US areas. In the authors' methods: Nucleated cell counts were estimated from reference gene primer amplification. TCRdb's table, derived via immunoSEQ multiplex PCR, lists solely in-frame clones and lacks some. V and J calls and clone size are as listed in that table; D and trimming were resolved from the DNA. This table has about 270,000 clones, 70% to 90% appearing once. Germline-derived CDR1 and CDR2 are MNHNS and SASEGT. This CDR3 comprises 13 residues. V lost 2 bases, J lost 6 bases, and 11 bases lay in between. The rearrangement links TRBV6-1 to TRBJ2-7; D is possibly TRBD1 (6 bases). What was sequenced was PBMCs or T cells enriched from blood (not recorded which). This receptor was identified in a woman aged 30 to 39 with acute COVID-19. The CDR3: CASSERTEGEQYF. CDR3 bases: TGTGCCAGCAGTGAAAGGACAGAGGGCGAGCAGTACTTC.